One T cell receptor beta chain is described in this entry. Original analysis: It was from reference gene primer amplification that nucleated cell counts were estimated. Sequencing was performed with immunoSEQ multiplex PCR; in TCRdb, only in-frame clones are kept and a portion is missing. V, J and clone size derive from that table, while D and trimming were established from the DNA sequence. Among approximately 68,000 clones listed, about nine tenths were seen once. This sample is drawn from a study of blood T cell repertoires in COVID-19. J lost 7 bases, V lost 1 base, and 9 bases had no gene match. Germline CDR1 is SGHTA and CDR2 is FQGNSA. The CDR3 is 15 amino acids.

This receptor was identified in a man aged 45-65 years with active COVID-19. Input material: peripheral blood. The rearrangement uses TRBV7-2 and TRBJ2-7, with 8 bases that match TRBD1. The CDR3 bases are TGTGCCAGCAGCTTAGTGGTCCAGGGGGCAGGGGAGCAGTACTTC. Protein: CASSLVVQGAGEQYF.